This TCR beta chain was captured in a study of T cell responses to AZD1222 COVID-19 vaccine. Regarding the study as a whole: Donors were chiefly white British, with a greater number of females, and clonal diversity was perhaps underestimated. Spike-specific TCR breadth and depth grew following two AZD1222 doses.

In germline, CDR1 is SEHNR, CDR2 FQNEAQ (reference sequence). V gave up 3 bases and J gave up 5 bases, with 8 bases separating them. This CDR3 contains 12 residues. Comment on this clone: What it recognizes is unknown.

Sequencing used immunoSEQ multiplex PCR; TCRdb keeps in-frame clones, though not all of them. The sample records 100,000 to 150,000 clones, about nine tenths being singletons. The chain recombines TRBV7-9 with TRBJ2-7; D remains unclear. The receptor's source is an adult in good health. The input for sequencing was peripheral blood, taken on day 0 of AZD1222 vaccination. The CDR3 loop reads CASSFRQNEQYF. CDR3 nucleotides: TGTGCCAGCAGCTTCCGGCAGAACGAGCAGTACTTC.